This passage covers 4 T cell receptor beta chains from one sample sequenced in a study of cytomegalovirus exposure and HLA in healthy donors. Clones were read by immunoSEQ multiplex PCR, and TCRdb kept only the in-frame ones, dropping some. Of 220,000 or so clones listed, around 80% are singletons. The sequenced sample was PBMCs. The receptors originated from a woman aged 25 to 45 in good health and CMV-seropositive.

The chain couples TRBV4-2 to TRBJ1-1; D uncertain. There are 12 residues in the CDR3. Trimming stripped 0 bases from V and 7 bases from J, with 6 bases between. CDR1 is LGHNA, CDR2 YNFKEQ, per germline. This CDR3 is CASSQDWGEAFF. CDR3 nucleotide sequence: TGTGCCAGCAGCCAAGATTGGGGTGAAGCTTTCTTT.

The CDR3 DNA is TGTGCCAGCAGTTTGACTAGCGGGAACCAAGAGACCCAGTACTTC. It yields the protein CASSLTSGNQETQYF. V usage is TRBV27 and J usage is TRBJ2-5; 11 nucleotides match TRBD2. J lost 0 bases, V lost 3 bases, and 0 bases had no gene match. Germline lookup yields CDR1 MNHEY and CDR2 SMNVEV (reference sequence). The CDR3 totals 15 residues.

V usage is TRBV6-1 and J usage is TRBJ1-2; D remains unclear. The CDR3 has 12 amino acids. Germline lookup yields CDR1 MNHNS and CDR2 SASEGT. The V gene lost 4 bases and the J gene lost 4 bases, with 7 bases spanning the gap. The CDR3 sequence: CASSVSFYGYTF. CDR3 DNA: TGTGCCAGCAGTGTTTCCTTCTATGGCTACACCTTC.

The CDR3 is CASSPGQGAELFF. CDR3 DNA: TGCGCCAGCAGCCCGGGGCAGGGTGCCGAACTGTTTTTT. The J gene is TRBJ1-4, the V gene TRBV5-1; maybe TRBD1 (5 bases). Per the germline V gene, CDR1 is SGHRS and CDR2 is YFSETQ. This CDR3 contains 13 residues. Trimming shortened V by 4 bases and J by 12 bases, and 16 bases separated the two germline ends.